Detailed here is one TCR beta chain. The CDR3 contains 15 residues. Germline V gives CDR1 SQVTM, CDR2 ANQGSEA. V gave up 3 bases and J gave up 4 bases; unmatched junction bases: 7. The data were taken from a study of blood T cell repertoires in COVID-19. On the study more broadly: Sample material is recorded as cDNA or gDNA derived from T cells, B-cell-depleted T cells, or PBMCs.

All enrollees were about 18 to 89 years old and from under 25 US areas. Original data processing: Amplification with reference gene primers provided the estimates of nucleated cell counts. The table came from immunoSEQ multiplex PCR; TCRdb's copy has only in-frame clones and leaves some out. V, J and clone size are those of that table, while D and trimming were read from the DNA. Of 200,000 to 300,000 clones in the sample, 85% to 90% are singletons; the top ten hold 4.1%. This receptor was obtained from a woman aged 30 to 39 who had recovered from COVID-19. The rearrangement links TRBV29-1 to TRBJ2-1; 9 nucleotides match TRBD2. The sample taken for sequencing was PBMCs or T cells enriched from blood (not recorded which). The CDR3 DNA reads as TGCAGCGTTGAGGGTGCGACTAGCGGTTACAATGAGCAGTTCTTC. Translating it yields CSVEGATSGYNEQFF.